Shown below are 24 T cell receptor beta chains from a single sample sequenced in a study of cytotoxic CD8 clonotypes in ibrutinib-treated CLL. TCRdb keeps only in-frame clones here, not all; method: immunoSEQ multiplex PCR. The data hold some 120,000 clones, with roughly 84% observed a single time. The material was PBMCs, obtained after 24 months of ibrutinib treatment. The origin of the receptors is a human donor with chronic lymphocytic leukemia.

This clone was recorded once. The sample has other DNA sequences that encode this CDR3 too. The chain joins TRBV18 to TRBJ2-1; 16 positions match TRBD2. Germline lookup yields CDR1 KGHSH and CDR2 LQKENI. V lost 3 bases to trimming and J lost 2 bases; unmatched junction nucleotides: 1. The CDR3 loop spans 17 amino acids. CDR3 nucleotides: TGTGCCAGCTCACCTGGGACTAGCGGGGGGGCCTACAATGAGCAGTTCTTC. This codes for CASSPGTSGGAYNEQFF.

The table lists this clone with a count of one. This chain connects TRBV5-4 to TRBJ2-1; TRBD1 aligns across 9 bases. The length of the CDR3 is 15 residues. The V and J ends lost 2 bases and 2 bases, in that order; junction bases with no gene match: 2. CDR1 SGHNT and CDR2 YYREEE come from the germline V gene (reference sequence). DNA for the CDR3: TGTGCCAGCAGCTTCAGGACAGGGGCCTACAATGAGCAGTTCTTC. Translation gives CASSFRTGAYNEQFF.

The chain recombines TRBV9 with TRBJ1-2, with a possible D match to TRBD1 (6 bases). Germline V gene data show CDR1 as SGDLS and CDR2 as YYNGEE. The V end lost 9 bases, the J end lost 6 bases, and 15 bases lay between the germline ends. The CDR3 covers 12 residues. The DNA for the CDR3 is TGTGCCACCTGGGGGGGCGACCATGGCTACACCTTC. Translation gives CATWGGDHGYTF.

The chain uses TRBV18 and TRBJ2-3, with 8 bases lining up with TRBD2. With 1 base clipped from V and 3 bases from J, the junction kept 12 bases outside the gene matches. In germline, CDR1 is KGHSH, CDR2 LQKENI. The CDR3 is made up of 18 amino acids. The CDR3 region is CASSPRAFGAGVTDTQYF. The CDR3 bases are TGTGCCAGCTCACCACGGGCGTTTGGAGCGGGGGTAACAGATACGCAGTATTTT. The complete variable domain, with remaining parts taken from reference TRBV18 and TRBJ2-3, reads NAGVMQNPRHLVRRRGQEARLRCSPMKGHSHVYWYRQLPEEGLKFMVYLQKENIIDESGMPKERFSAEFPKEGPSILRIQQVVRGDSAAYFCASSPRAFGAGVTDTQYFGPGTRLTVL.

This clone was counted between two and nine times. The chain has TRBV5-1 and TRBJ1-1, with a possible D match to TRBD1 (6 bases). Germline loops: CDR1 SGHRS, CDR2 YFSETQ. CDR3 length: 15 residues. V was clipped by 0 bases and J by 5 bases, with 14 bases between them. The CDR3 DNA follows: TGCGCCAGCAGCTTGGTCCCGGGGGCCCAAACTGAAGCTTTCTTT. It codes for CASSLVPGAQTEAFF.

This clone was seen more than once but under ten times. This chain uses TRBV28 with TRBJ2-6, with a weak D call TRBD2 (5 bases). CDR1 and CDR2 (germline): MDHEN, SYDVKM. This CDR3 spans 16 amino acids. V lost 5 bases, J lost 0 bases, and 11 bases lay in between. CDR3 loop: CASSPSGISGANVLTF. The DNA for the CDR3 is TGTGCCAGCAGTCCCTCGGGGATCTCTGGGGCCAACGTCCTGACTTTC.

CDR3 loop: CASSYAGYEQYF. The CDR3 DNA sequence: TGTGCCAGCAGTTATGCGGGTTACGAGCAGTACTTC. The genes are TRBV6-6 and TRBJ2-7; possibly TRBD2 for D (5 bases). CDR1 and CDR2 (germline): MNHNY, SVGAGI (reference sequence). The length of the CDR3 is 12 residues. Trimming took off 3 bases at V and 4 bases at J, with 7 bases between the two ends.

The chain employs TRBV28 and TRBJ1-2, with 7 positions matching TRBD1. The junction had 5 bases not matched to a gene; V was cut back by 7 bases and J by 3 bases. Germline V gene lookup returns CDR1 MDHEN and CDR2 SYDVKM. This CDR3 is 13 amino acids long. In DNA, the CDR3 is TGTGCCAGCACCGAAGACAGGGACTATGGCTACACCTTC. Protein: CASTEDRDYGYTF.

The rearrangement joins TRBV5-6 to TRBJ1-1; D is unclear. This CDR3 comprises 13 residues. V shed 0 bases and J shed 7 bases, with 10 bases lying between them. CDR1 is SGHDT and CDR2 is YYEEEE in the germline V gene. CDR3 sequence (DNA): TGTGCCAGCAGCTTGGGGAATTTGGTTGAAGCTTTCTTT. Encoded protein: CASSLGNLVEAFF.

The chain is built from TRBV6-5 and TRBJ1-4; the D gene is possibly TRBD1 (5 bases). CDR1 and CDR2 (germline): MNHEY, SVGAGI. The CDR3 runs 16 residues. V gave up 2 bases and J gave up 11 bases, with 21 bases separating them. The CDR3 DNA is TGTGCCAGCAGTTACGGGACGGCGGCATCCGGGGTGAAACTGTTTTTT. It specifies CASSYGTAASGVKLFF.

The chain carries TRBV10-3 and TRBJ1-5; a possible D gene is TRBD1 (6 bases). V lost 7 bases, J lost 7 bases, and 11 bases lay in between. The CDR3 runs 12 residues. The germline V gene has CDR1 ENHRY and CDR2 SYGVKD. The DNA for the CDR3 is TGTGCCATCAACTCAAGGGGGCAGCCCCAGCATTTT. Protein product: CAINSRGQPQHF.

The V call is TRBV5-1, the J call TRBJ2-7, with D unresolved. Per the germline V gene, CDR1 is SGHRS and CDR2 is YFSETQ. There are 13 residues in the CDR3. Between the trimmed V and J ends, which lost 1 base and 5 bases, there was a span of 10 bases. The CDR3 sequence is CASSLTSRNEQYF. For the CDR3, the DNA is TGCGCCAGCAGCTTGACCTCACGGAACGAGCAGTACTTC.

V usage is TRBV2 and J usage is TRBJ2-7, with D possibly called TRBD1 or TRBD2 (6 bases each). V lost 0 bases, J lost 5 bases, and 20 bases lay in between. Per germline, CDR1 SNHLY and CDR2 FYNNEI. The CDR3 sequence is 17 residues long. For the CDR3, the DNA is TGTGCCAGCAGTGAAGCGCGAGGGGGGCTCGCGGGGCACGAGCAGTACTTC. It translates to CASSEARGGLAGHEQYF. The full variable domain, completed using reference TRBV2 and TRBJ2-7, is EPEVTQTPSHQVTQMGQEVILRCVPISNHLYFYWYRQILGQKVEFLVSFYNNEISEKSEIFDDQFSVERPDGSNFTLKIRSTKLEDSAMYFCASSEARGGLAGHEQYFGPGTRLTVT.

This clone was counted between two and nine times. The chain recombines TRBV19 with TRBJ1-5; 11 bases align to TRBD1. J gave up 6 bases and V 6 bases, and 10 bases lay outside the gene matches. The CDR3 is made up of 16 amino acids. Germline assignment: CDR1 LNHDA and CDR2 SQIVND (reference sequence). CDR3 in amino acids: CASSREDRGPRQPQHF. Here the CDR3 DNA reads TGTGCCAGTAGCCGTGAGGACAGGGGGCCTCGTCAGCCCCAGCATTTT.

This sequence joins TRBV7-9 and TRBJ1-1; weak D call: TRBD1 (5 bases). Germline CDR1 reads SEHNR; CDR2 reads FQNEAQ (reference sequence). The CDR3 has 17 amino acids. The V gene lost 3 bases and the J gene lost 0 bases, with 17 bases spanning the gap. In nucleotides, the CDR3 is TGTGCCAGCAGCTTTCCCCTTTGGGACTCCATGAACACTGAAGCTTTCTTT. It yields the protein CASSFPLWDSMNTEAFF. The full variable domain, rest sourced from reference TRBV7-9 and TRBJ1-1, is DTGVSQNPRHKITKRGQNVTFRCDPISEHNRLYWYRQTLGQGPEFLTYFQNEAQLEKSRLLSDRFSAERPKGSFSTLEIQRTEQGDSAMYLCASSFPLWDSMNTEAFFGQGTRLTVV.

The chain combines TRBV7-3 with TRBJ2-3, with a tentative D call TRBD1 (5 bases). The CDR3 extends over 13 amino acids. CDR1 and CDR2 from the germline V gene are SGHTA and FQGTGA. The V gene lost 2 bases and the J gene lost 4 bases, with 7 bases spanning the gap. Here the CDR3 DNA reads TGTGCCAGCAGCTTACTCAGGGCAGATACGCAGTATTTT. Translating it yields CASSLLRADTQYF.

This clone was detected a few times. The V gene is TRBV27, the J gene TRBJ2-6; TRBD1 matches 7 bases. The CDR3 consists of 18 residues. Germline-derived CDR1 and CDR2 are MNHEY and SMNVEV (reference sequence). The junction had 8 bases not matched to a gene; V was cut back by 3 bases and J by 0 bases. CDR3 in DNA: TGTGCCAGCAGTTTCGGCGGCAGGGGGACCTCTGGGGCCAACGTCCTGACTTTC. Translation gives CASSFGGRGTSGANVLTF. Drawing the rest from reference TRBV27 and TRBJ2-6, the complete variable domain is EAQVTQNPRYLITVTGKKLTVTCSQNMNHEYMSWYRQDPGLGLRQIYYSMNVEVTDKGDVPEGYKVSRKEKRNFPLILESPSPNQTSLYFCASSFGGRGTSGANVLTFGAGSRLTVL.

The chain carries TRBV7-2 and TRBJ2-7, with D unresolved. The V gene's germline CDR1 is SGHTA and CDR2 FQGNSA. Deletions cut 4 bases from V and 5 bases from J, with 12 bases between. This CDR3 spans 13 amino acids. The CDR3 nucleotides are TGTGCCAGCAGCTCATACCCCCTGGACGAGCAGTACTTC. Protein product: CASSSYPLDEQYF.

The chain has TRBV5-4 and TRBJ2-7, with 12 bases aligning to TRBD1. The J segment lost 9 bases and the V segment lost 4 bases, leaving 11 bases of the junction unmatched. Germline-derived CDR1 and CDR2 are SGHNT and YYREEE (reference sequence). This CDR3 has 15 residues. The CDR3 sequence is CASSPGTGGPGGQYF. The DNA of the CDR3 is TGTGCCAGCAGCCCCGGGACAGGGGGCCCGGGGGGGCAGTACTTC. The variable domain in full, completed from reference TRBV5-4 and TRBJ2-7, reads ETGVTQSPTHLIKTRGQQVTLRCSSQSGHNTVSWYQQALGQGPQFIFQYYREEENGRGNFPPRFSGLQFPNYSSELNVNALELDDSALYLCASSPGTGGPGGQYFGPGTRLTVT.

The chain combines TRBV2 with TRBJ1-1; D not resolved. This CDR3 comprises 13 residues. Trimming took 5 bases from V and 1 from J, leaving 8 bases between them. Looked up from germline, CDR1 is SNHLY and CDR2 is FYNNEI. CDR3 sequence reads: CASSWSRNTEAFF. Here the CDR3 DNA reads TGTGCCAGCAGTTGGAGTAGGAACACTGAAGCTTTCTTT.

V gene TRBV11-2 combines with J gene TRBJ1-3; possible D gene TRBD1, 5 bases. V was clipped by 0 bases and J by 1 base, with 13 bases between them. CDR1 and CDR2 from the germline V gene are SGHAT and FQNNGV. The CDR3 is 17 amino acids. Here the CDR3 reads CASSLDLGRVSGNTIYF. The CDR3 DNA reads as TGTGCCAGCAGCTTAGATTTGGGCAGGGTATCTGGAAACACCATATATTTT.

The J gene is TRBJ1-5, the V gene TRBV6-5; no firm D call. V dropped 5 bases and J dropped 4 bases, with 12 bases sitting between them. Germline V CDR1 and CDR2: MNHEY, SVGAGI. The CDR3 contains 14 residues. DNA for the CDR3: TGTGCCAGCAGTGTACTGGGCCGGAATCAGCCCCAGCATTTT. The encoded protein is CASSVLGRNQPQHF.

This CDR3 is CASSTKETQYF. The CDR3 DNA reads as TGTGCCAGCAGCACAAAAGAGACCCAGTACTTC. V and J are TRBV7-9 and TRBJ2-5, with D unresolved. The V gene's germline CDR1 is SEHNR and CDR2 FQNEAQ (reference sequence). With 5 bases removed from V and 3 bases from J, the gap between germline ends came to 4 bases. This CDR3 has 11 amino acids.

This sequence joins TRBV5-6 and TRBJ1-6; D gene ambiguous. Trimming removed 0 bases from V and 9 bases from J, with 7 bases in between. In germline, CDR1 is SGHDT, CDR2 YYEEEE. This CDR3 region has 13 residues. The CDR3 loop is CASSLAGPSPLHF. The CDR3 bases are TGTGCCAGCAGCTTGGCCGGACCTTCACCCCTCCACTTT.